This T cell receptor beta chain originates from a study of T cells in Graves' hyperthyroidism and ophthalmopathy. Amplified regions were TCR beta CDR3 sequences from RNA transcripts. The TCR CDR3 was amplified in a first-round RT-PCR using the HTBI primer set. TCRdb used MiXCR to reprocess the multiplex PCR reads, holding one entry per CDR3 protein. The table shows fewer than 650,000 distinct CDR3 sequences, with 12% to 15% occurring only once. Germline CDR1 is LGHDT and CDR2 is YNNKEL (reference sequence). There are 12 residues in the CDR3. V was shortened by 6 bases and J by 1 base, with 7 bases between the two germline ends. Ten or more counts support this clonotype.

The genes are TRBV3-1 and TRBJ2-7; no definite D call. The sequencing input was blood. The TCR comes from a woman in her late teens or twenties with Graves' ophthalmopathy. CDR3 region: CASSAESYEQYF. The CDR3 DNA reads as TGTGCCAGCAGTGCTGAATCCTACGAGCAGTACTTC.